This TCR beta chain was captured by sequencing in a study of long-term antiretroviral therapy in people with HIV. Deletions cut 1 base from V and 7 bases from J, with 16 bases between. Per germline, CDR1 SGHDN and CDR2 FVKESK. The CDR3 consists of 15 residues. Version v3.0 of the immunoSEQ assay ran at survey level. What sequencing targeted per sample was about 35,000-55,000 T-cell genomes. Sequenced by immunoSEQ multiplex PCR; TCRdb stores in-frame clones only, minus some. The sample records more than 35,000 clones, 90% to 95% being singletons. V usage is TRBV14 and J usage is TRBJ1-2; unclear D gene. Sequencing was performed on unsorted PBMCs, taken 3.7 years after starting antiretroviral therapy. The sequence derives from a woman aged 50 to 60 with HIV. The CDR3 is CASSQGPGSKRGYTF. CDR3 nucleotides: TGTGCCAGCAGCCAAGGCCCAGGTAGTAAGCGTGGCTACACCTTC. The variable domain in full, completed from reference TRBV14 and TRBJ1-2, reads EAGVTQFPSHSVIEKGQTVTLRCDPISGHDNLYWYRRVMGKEIKFLLHFVKESKQDESGMPNNRFLAERTGGTYSTLKVQPAELEDSGVYFCASSQGPGSKRGYTFGSGTRLTVV.